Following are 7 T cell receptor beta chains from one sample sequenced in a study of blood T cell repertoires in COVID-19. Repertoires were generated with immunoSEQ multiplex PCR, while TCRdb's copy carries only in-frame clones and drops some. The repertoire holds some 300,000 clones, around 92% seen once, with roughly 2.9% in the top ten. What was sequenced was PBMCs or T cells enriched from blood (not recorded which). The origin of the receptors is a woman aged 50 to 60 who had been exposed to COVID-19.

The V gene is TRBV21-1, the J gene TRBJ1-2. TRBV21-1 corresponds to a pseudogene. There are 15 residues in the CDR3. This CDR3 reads CASGGRRQRNYGYTF. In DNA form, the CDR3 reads TGTGCCAGTGGCGGGCGCAGGCAAAGGAACTATGGCTACACCTTC.

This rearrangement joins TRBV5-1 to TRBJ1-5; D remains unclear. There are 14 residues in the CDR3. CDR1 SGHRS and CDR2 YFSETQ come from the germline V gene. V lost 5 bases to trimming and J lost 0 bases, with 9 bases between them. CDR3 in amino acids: CASSEGNSNQPQHF. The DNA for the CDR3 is TGCGCCAGCAGTGAGGGAAATAGCAATCAGCCCCAGCATTTT.

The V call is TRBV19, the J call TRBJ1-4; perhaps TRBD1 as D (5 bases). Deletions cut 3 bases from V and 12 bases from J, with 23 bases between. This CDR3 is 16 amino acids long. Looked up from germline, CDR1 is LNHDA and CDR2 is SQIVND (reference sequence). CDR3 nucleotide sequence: TGTGCCAGTAGTATGACCACCACCGCCCAGACGGGGGAACTGTTTTTT. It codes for CASSMTTTAQTGELFF. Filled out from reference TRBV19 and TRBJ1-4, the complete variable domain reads DGGITQSPKYLFRKEGQNVTLSCEQNLNHDAMYWYRQDPGQGLRLIYYSQIVNDFQKGDIAEGYSVSREKKESFPLTVTSAQKNPTAFYLCASSMTTTAQTGELFFGSGTQLSVL.

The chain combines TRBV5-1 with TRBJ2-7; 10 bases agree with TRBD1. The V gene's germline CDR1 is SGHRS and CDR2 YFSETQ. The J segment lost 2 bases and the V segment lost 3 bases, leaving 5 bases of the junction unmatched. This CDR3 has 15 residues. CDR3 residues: CASSWTGQGPYEQYF. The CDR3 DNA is TGCGCCAGCAGCTGGACGGGACAGGGGCCCTACGAGCAGTACTTC.

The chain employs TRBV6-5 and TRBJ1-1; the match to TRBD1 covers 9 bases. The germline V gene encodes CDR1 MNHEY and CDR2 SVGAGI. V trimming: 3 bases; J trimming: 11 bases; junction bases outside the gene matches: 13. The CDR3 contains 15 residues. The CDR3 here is CASSYLTGGVSEAFF. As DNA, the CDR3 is TGTGCCAGCAGTTATCTAACAGGGGGCGTGAGTGAGGCTTTCTTT.

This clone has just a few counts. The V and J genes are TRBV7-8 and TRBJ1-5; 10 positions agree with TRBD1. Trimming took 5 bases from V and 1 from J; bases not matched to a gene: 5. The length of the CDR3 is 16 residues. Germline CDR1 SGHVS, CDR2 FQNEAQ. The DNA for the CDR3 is TGTGCCAGCAGCCCACGACAGGGGGCGAGCAATCAGCCCCAGCATTTT. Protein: CASSPRQGASNQPQHF.

The CDR3 region has the DNA TGTGCCAGCAGCTTGTTTAAGGGGCGCCGAACTGAAGCTTTCTTT. As protein: CASSLFKGRRTEAFF. This chain joins TRBV5-4 and TRBJ1-1, with D possibly TRBD1 on 5 matching bases. CDR1 is SGHNT, CDR2 YYREEE, per germline (reference sequence). Trimming left V 1 base short and J 5 bases short, with 15 bases between. The CDR3 is 15 residues long.